This T cell receptor beta chain was recovered during a study of blood T cell repertoires in COVID-19. Study in general: Nucleic acid was either cDNA or gDNA, and it came from T cells, B-cell-depleted T cells, or PBMCs.

The assay was immunoSEQ multiplex PCR, and TCRdb's table has in-frame clones only and misses some. The data show fewer than 250,000 clones, with approximately 90% seen just once and roughly 11% held by the top ten. Those enrolled in Seattle joined during active infection and were followed longitudinally afterward. The TCR originated in a man aged 45-60 years with COVID-19, enrolled during active disease. The specimen was peripheral blood.

CDR3 in DNA: TGTGCCAGCAAACTTGGACAGGGTTCCTTCTGGGAGCAGTACTTC. This translates into CASKLGQGSFWEQYF. The chain has TRBV27 and TRBJ2-7, with 8 positions matching TRBD1. This CDR3 has 15 amino acids. Trimming removed 7 bases from V and 7 bases from J; junction bases left unmatched: 15. Germline V lookup: CDR1 MNHEY, CDR2 SMNVEV (reference sequence).